This T cell receptor (beta chain) was obtained from a study of blood T cell repertoires in COVID-19. Study information: Acute and convalescent COVID-19 samples came from the United States, Italy and Spain. Sample material is recorded as cDNA or gDNA derived from T cells, B-cell-depleted T cells, or PBMCs.

Study processing details: Cell counts per sample came from amplifying reference gene primers. Generated by immunoSEQ multiplex PCR, the TCRdb table keeps only in-frame clones and is missing some. Clone size and V and J calls were adopted from that table, with D and trimming inferred from the DNA. This table has about 75,000 clones, approximately 85% appearing once. Germline trimming cut 5 bases from V and 6 bases from J; bases unmatched to any gene: 2. The germline V gene has CDR1 DFQATT and CDR2 SNEGSKA (reference sequence). CDR3 length: 11 residues. The clonotype comes from a human donor in a cohort sampled during active COVID-19. Sequenced: peripheral blood. The chain joins TRBV20-1 to TRBJ2-5, with 8 bases identical to TRBD1. Here the CDR3 DNA reads TGCAGTGCTGGACAGGGAAAGACCCAGTACTTC. Its protein product is CSAGQGKTQYF.